These 3 T cell receptor beta chains originate from one sample sequenced in a study of graft-versus-host responses after intestinal transplantation. Data came from immunoSEQ multiplex PCR; TCRdb stores just in-frame clones and leaves some out. The data contain fewer than 8,500 clones, nearly 95% of them singletons. The material was PBMCs, obtained 11 days after intestinal transplantation. These receptors were collected from a human patient who received an intestinal transplant, so some T cells may come from the graft donor.

This clone was seen more than once but under ten times. The rearrangement joins TRBV19 to TRBJ1-1, with no clear D. In germline, CDR1 is LNHDA, CDR2 SQIVND (reference sequence). The ends were cut back, 5 bases at V and 2 bases at J, with 15 bases in the middle. CDR3 length: 15 amino acids. Here the CDR3 reads CASSQDETPNTEAFF. CDR3 nucleotide sequence: TGTGCCAGTAGTCAAGACGAGACACCAAACACTGAAGCTTTCTTT.

The count of this clone is one. The chain is built from TRBV28 and TRBJ2-3; TRBD2 agrees at 10 bases. CDR1 is MDHEN and CDR2 is SYDVKM in the germline V gene. This CDR3 is 16 amino acids long. Trimming removed 3 bases from V and 1 base from J; junction bases left unmatched: 4. CDR3 bases: TGTGCCAGCAGTTTGTTCAGCGGGAGGGGCACAGATACGCAGTATTTT. It encodes CASSLFSGRGTDTQYF.

This clone was detected once. The chain joins TRBV2 to TRBJ2-7, with a tentative D call TRBD1 (6 bases). Trimming left V 0 bases short and J 3 bases short, with 18 bases between. Germline V gene lookup returns CDR1 SNHLY and CDR2 FYNNEI. The CDR3 spans 17 residues. For the CDR3, the DNA is TGTGCCAGCAGTGAAGCGCTGAGGAGACAGGTCCGCTACGAGCAGTACTTC. Protein: CASSEALRRQVRYEQYF.